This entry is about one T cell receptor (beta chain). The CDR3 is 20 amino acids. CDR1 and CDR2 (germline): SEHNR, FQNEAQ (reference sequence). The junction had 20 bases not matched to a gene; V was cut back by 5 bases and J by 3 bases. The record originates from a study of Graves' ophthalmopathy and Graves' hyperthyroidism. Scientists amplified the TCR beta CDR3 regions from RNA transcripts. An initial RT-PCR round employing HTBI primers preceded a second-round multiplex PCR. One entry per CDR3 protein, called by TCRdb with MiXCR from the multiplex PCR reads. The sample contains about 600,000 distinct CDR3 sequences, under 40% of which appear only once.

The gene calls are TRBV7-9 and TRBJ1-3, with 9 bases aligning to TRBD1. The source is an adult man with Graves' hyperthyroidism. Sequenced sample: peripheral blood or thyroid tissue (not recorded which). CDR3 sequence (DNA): TGTGCCAGCAGCGATAACATGGTTTGGGACAGGGAAATCATTGGAAACACCATATATTTT. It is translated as CASSDNMVWDREIIGNTIYF.